The 17 T cell receptor beta chains below come from one sample, sequenced in a study of cytomegalovirus exposure and HLA in healthy donors. Both 60 Vbeta primers and 13 Jbeta primers went into the PCR. Clones were read by immunoSEQ multiplex PCR, and TCRdb kept only the in-frame ones, dropping some. The sample yields approximately 200,000 clones, around 74% seen once. The sequenced sample was PBMCs. These receptors were collected from a girl under 18 in good health and CMV-seropositive.

The chain links TRBV7-2 to TRBJ1-2; TRBD1 might be the D (5 bases). CDR3 length equals 14 residues. V was shortened by 7 bases and J by 2 bases, with 14 bases between the two germline ends. Germline V gene data show CDR1 as SGHTA and CDR2 as FQGNSA. CDR3 DNA sequence: TGTGCCAGCATCAGGGAAATCGGGAACTATGGCTACACCTTC. Its protein product is CASIREIGNYGYTF.

The chain recombines TRBV11-3 with TRBJ1-2; possibly TRBD1 for D (6 bases). V was clipped by 0 bases and J by 8 bases, with 13 bases between them. In germline, CDR1 is SGHNT, CDR2 YENEEA. The CDR3 sequence is 14 residues long. The CDR3 nucleotides are TGTGCCAGCAGCTTAGATACCGGGACAATAGGCTACACCTTC. Its translation is CASSLDTGTIGYTF.

The chain is built from TRBV7-2 and TRBJ2-7; no definite D call. The germline V gene has CDR1 SGHTA and CDR2 FQGNSA. V gave up 0 bases and J gave up 1 base, with 13 bases separating them. The CDR3 is 16 amino acids. DNA for the CDR3: TGTGCCAGCAGCTTAGCGCTCAGGTACCCATCCTACGAGCAGTACTTC. It codes for CASSLALRYPSYEQYF. The whole variable domain, remainder taken from reference TRBV7-2 and TRBJ2-7, is GAGVSQSPSNKVTEKGKDVELRCDPISGHTALYWYRQSLGQGLEFLIYFQGNSAPDKSGLPSDRFSAERTGGSVSTLTIQRTQQEDSAVYLCASSLALRYPSYEQYFGPGTRLTVT.

This clone showed up just once. The chain is built from TRBV30 and TRBJ1-5, with D perhaps TRBD1 (6 bases). Germline assignment: CDR1 GTSNPN and CDR2 SVGIG (reference sequence). This CDR3 has 13 amino acids. V was cut by 3 bases and J by 7 bases, with 13 bases left in between. This CDR3 reads CAWSIGGGQPQHF. In DNA form, the CDR3 reads TGTGCCTGGAGCATAGGGGGGGGACAGCCCCAGCATTTT.

In its sample, this clone was seen a few times. The V call is TRBV18, the J call TRBJ1-1; no firm D call. Trimming took 2 bases from V and 0 from J, leaving 7 bases between them. This CDR3 region has 14 residues. Looked up from germline, CDR1 is KGHSH and CDR2 is LQKENI. As DNA, the CDR3 is TGTGCCAGCTCACCAATGCAGTTGAACACTGAAGCTTTCTTT. The encoded protein is CASSPMQLNTEAFF.

The chain links TRBV7-2 to TRBJ2-7; 10 bases map to TRBD2. Losses at the gene ends were 5 bases for V and 6 bases for J; bases not matched to a gene: 10. Germline-derived CDR1 and CDR2 are SGHTA and FQGNSA. The CDR3 length is 15 residues. In DNA form, the CDR3 reads TGTGCCAGCAGCCCACGTAGCGGGGGGATGGGCGAGCAGTACTTC. This gives the protein CASSPRSGGMGEQYF. The whole variable domain, remainder taken from reference TRBV7-2 and TRBJ2-7, is GAGVSQSPSNKVTEKGKDVELRCDPISGHTALYWYRQSLGQGLEFLIYFQGNSAPDKSGLPSDRFSAERTGGSVSTLTIQRTQQEDSAVYLCASSPRSGGMGEQYFGPGTRLTVT.

The V gene is TRBV5-4, the J gene TRBJ2-7, with 10 positions matching TRBD1. CDR1 and CDR2 (germline): SGHNT, YYREEE (reference sequence). Trimming took 0 bases from V and 0 from J; bases not matched to a gene: 0. CDR3 length: 15 amino acids. The CDR3 here is CASSLGTGGSYEQYF. Written as DNA, the CDR3 is TGTGCCAGCAGCTTGGGGACAGGGGGCTCCTACGAGCAGTACTTC.

This rearrangement joins TRBV21-1 to TRBJ1-2; the table gives TRBD1 as D, unverified against the DNA. TRBV21-1 is tagged as a pseudogene. The CDR3 has 15 amino acids. In nucleotides, the CDR3 is TGTGCCAGCAGCAAAACTTGGACAGAAAGCTATGGCTACACCTTC. Translated, it gives CASSKTWTESYGYTF.

The chain is built from TRBV4-3 and TRBJ1-1; maybe TRBD1 (6 bases). This CDR3 region has 18 residues. CDR1 is LGHNA and CDR2 is YSLEER in the germline V gene. V dropped 0 bases and J dropped 0 bases, with 17 bases sitting between them. This chain's CDR3 is CASSQEILRGRLNTEAFF. CDR3 DNA: TGCGCCAGCAGCCAAGAAATTTTGCGGGGGCGACTGAACACTGAAGCTTTCTTT.

This rearrangement joins TRBV7-2 to TRBJ2-7, with D unresolved. The CDR3 length is 15 residues. Germline-derived CDR1 and CDR2 are SGHTA and FQGNSA. Trimming removed 2 bases at V and 0 bases at J, with 11 bases between. The CDR3 nucleotides read TGTGCCAGCAGCTTATCCTCGTCTATCTCCTACGAGCAGTACTTC. It translates to CASSLSSSISYEQYF.

This sequence joins TRBV6-4 and TRBJ2-2; tentative D call: TRBD1 (6 bases). Trimming took off 2 bases at V and 1 base at J, with 11 bases between the two ends. CDR3 length: 16 residues. Germline CDR1 and CDR2: MRHNA and SNTAGT. The CDR3 DNA is TGTGCCAGCAGTGACGTGTTGGGACAGAACACCGGGGAGCTGTTTTTT. It specifies CASSDVLGQNTGELFF.

This sequence joins TRBV4-3 and TRBJ2-5, with D unresolved. V lost 1 base, J lost 14 bases, and 8 bases lay in between. Germline lookup yields CDR1 LGHNA and CDR2 YSLEER. The CDR3 runs 10 residues. This CDR3 reads CASSQGARYF. The CDR3 DNA sequence: TGCGCCAGCAGCCAAGGGGCAAGATACTTC.

The rearrangement joins TRBV30 to TRBJ2-4, with unresolved D. Per the germline V gene, CDR1 is GTSNPN and CDR2 is SVGIG (reference sequence). The CDR3 contains 13 residues. With 2 bases removed from V and 3 bases from J, the gap between germline ends came to 8 bases. CDR3 sequence reads: CAWSRDVKNIQYF. For the CDR3, the DNA is TGTGCCTGGAGTCGCGATGTCAAAAACATTCAGTACTTC. Using reference TRBV30 and TRBJ2-4 for the parts outside the CDR3, the full variable domain is SQTIHQWPATLVQPVGSPLSLECTVEGTSNPNLYWYRQAAGRGLQLLFYSVGIGQISSEVPQNLSASRPQDRQFILSSKKLLLSDSGFYLCAWSRDVKNIQYFGAGTRLSVL.

The chain is built from TRBV15 and TRBJ1-1, with D uncertain. Germline assignment: CDR1 LNHNV and CDR2 YYDKDF (reference sequence). V was trimmed by 0 bases and J by 0 bases, leaving 8 bases between them. The CDR3 is 15 amino acids. The CDR3 nucleotides are TGTGCCACCAGCAGAGAGACCGGGATGAACACTGAAGCTTTCTTT. It codes for CATSRETGMNTEAFF.

This chain connects TRBV6-1 to TRBJ2-1; no clear D gene. The CDR3 spans 11 residues. Trimming took off 6 bases at V and 6 bases at J, with 6 bases between the two ends. The germline V gene has CDR1 MNHNS and CDR2 SASEGT. The CDR3: CASRAVNEQFF. The CDR3 nucleotides read TGTGCCAGCAGGGCCGTCAATGAGCAGTTCTTC.

This chain joins TRBV5-1 and TRBJ1-1; TRBD1 agrees at 7 bases. The CDR3 extends over 14 amino acids. V was pared by 0 bases and J by 6 bases, with 5 bases of the junction left unmatched. In germline, CDR1 is SGHRS, CDR2 YFSETQ. CDR3: CASSLVTGTAEAFF. Here the CDR3 DNA reads TGCGCCAGCAGCTTGGTTACTGGGACAGCTGAAGCTTTCTTT.

V gene TRBV21-1 combines with J gene TRBJ2-4; the table calls TRBD1, which could not be checked here. TRBV21-1 is designated a pseudogene. This CDR3 contains 19 residues. Written as DNA, the CDR3 is TGTGCCAGCAGCGGACACGACAGGGGAAGGAGGAATGCCAAAAACATTCAGTACTTC. The encoded protein is CASSGHDRGRRNAKNIQYF.